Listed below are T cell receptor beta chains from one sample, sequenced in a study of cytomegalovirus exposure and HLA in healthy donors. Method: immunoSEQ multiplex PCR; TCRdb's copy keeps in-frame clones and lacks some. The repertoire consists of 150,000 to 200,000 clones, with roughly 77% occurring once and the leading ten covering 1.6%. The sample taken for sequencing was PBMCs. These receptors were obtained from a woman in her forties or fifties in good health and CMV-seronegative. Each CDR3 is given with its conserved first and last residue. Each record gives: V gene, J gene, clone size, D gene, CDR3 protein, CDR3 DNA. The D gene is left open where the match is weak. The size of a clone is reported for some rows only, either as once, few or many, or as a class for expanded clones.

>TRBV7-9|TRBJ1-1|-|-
CASRLMGATEAFF
TGTGCCAGCCGCCTTATGGGGGCTACTGAAGCTTTCTTT
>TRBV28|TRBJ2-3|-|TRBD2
CASSSGLAGSTDTQYF
TGTGCCAGCAGTTCCGGACTAGCGGGTAGCACAGATACGCAGTATTTT
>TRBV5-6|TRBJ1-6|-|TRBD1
CASSPTGIYNSPLHF
TGTGCCAGCAGCCCGACAGGGATCTATAATTCACCCCTCCACTTT
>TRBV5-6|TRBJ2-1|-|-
CASSRGGAGYNEQFF
TGTGCCAGCAGTAGGGGGGGGGCCGGGTACAATGAGCAGTTCTTC
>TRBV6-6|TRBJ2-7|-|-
CASTRQRTYEQYF
TGTGCCAGCACCCGACAGCGTACCTACGAGCAGTACTTC
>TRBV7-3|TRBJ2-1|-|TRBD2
CASSLLGGGNEQFF
TGTGCCAGCAGCCTGCTGGGGGGGGGCAATGAGCAGTTCTTC
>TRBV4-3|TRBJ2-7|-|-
CASSQGPGGSYEQYF
TGCGCCAGCAGCCAAGGGCCAGGGGGGTCCTACGAGCAGTACTTC
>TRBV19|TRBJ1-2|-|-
CASSKGLDYGYTF
TGTGCCAGTAGTAAGGGACTGGACTATGGCTACACCTTC
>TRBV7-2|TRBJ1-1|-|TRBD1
CTSSQRQGPKLNTEAFF
TGTACCAGCAGCCAACGACAGGGGCCTAAACTGAACACTGAAGCTTTCTTT
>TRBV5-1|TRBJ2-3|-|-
CASSSGGSLGDTQYF
TGCGCCAGCAGCTCTGGAGGGAGTCTTGGAGATACGCAGTATTTT
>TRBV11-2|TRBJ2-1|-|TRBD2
CASSSGLAALDEQFF
TGTGCCAGCAGTTCGGGACTAGCGGCGTTGGATGAGCAGTTCTTC
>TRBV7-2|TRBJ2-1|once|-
CASSPNPSSHEQFF
TGTGCCAGCAGCCCAAACCCTAGCAGCCATGAGCAGTTCTTC
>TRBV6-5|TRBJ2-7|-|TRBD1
CASSPPGQGYEQYF
TGTGCCAGCAGTCCTCCGGGACAGGGCTACGAGCAGTACTTC
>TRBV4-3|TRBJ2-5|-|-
CASSQATGYDPETQYF
TGCGCCAGCAGCCAAGCAACAGGGTATGATCCGGAGACCCAGTACTTC
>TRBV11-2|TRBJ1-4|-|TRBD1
CASSLGRGQGEKLFF
TGTGCCAGCAGCTTAGGCAGGGGGCAAGGTGAAAAACTGTTTTTT
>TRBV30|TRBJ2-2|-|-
CAWRFSDTGELFF
TGTGCCTGGAGGTTTTCGGACACCGGGGAGCTGTTTTTT